The 22 T cell receptor beta chains below all came from one sample that was sequenced in a study of T cells in women clearing cervical HPV infection. The repertoire was sequenced with immunoSEQ multiplex PCR; TCRdb's copy has only in-frame clones and lacks some. This sample's table has under 40,000 clones. The sequencing input was blood buffy coat. Receptors were obtained from a woman aged 18 to 69 with a cervical HPV16 infection that either progressed to CIN3+ or cleared (not recorded which).

In regard to this clone: From the germline J gene comes the end of the CDR3, since the read stops 3 residues before it. J is TRBJ1-1 and V is TRBV5-1; TRBD1 might be the D (5 bases). V lost 0 bases, J lost 5 bases, and 11 bases lay in between. Germline CDR1 is SGHRS and CDR2 is YFSETQ. The CDR3 covers 14 residues. CDR3 DNA, as far as it was read: TGCGCCAGCAGCTTGGATGGGGCGAGAACTGAA. Its translation: CASSLDGARTE. The whole CDR3 sequence is CASSLDGARTEAFF.

CDR3 amino acids: CASSIAPSYEQYF. The CDR3 DNA, read in part, is TGTGCCAGTAGTATAGCACCCAGCTACGAG. V is TRBV19 and J is TRBJ2-7, with D unclear. The read falls 3 residues short of the CDR3 end, and the missing part is taken from the germline J gene. CDR3 length: 13 residues. The V and J ends lost 1 base and 3 bases respectively, with 7 bases between them. From germline, CDR1 is LNHDA and CDR2 SQIVND (reference sequence).

Points on this clone: The read gets to within 3 residues of the CDR3 end, and the germline J gene fills in the rest. The chain carries TRBV7-6 and TRBJ2-4; D is uncertain. This CDR3 is 16 amino acids long. From germline, CDR1 is SGHVS and CDR2 FNYEAQ. The CDR3 loop is CASSLEEDPFNSGQYF. The part of the CDR3 DNA that was read is TGTGCCAGCAGCTTAGAGGAAGATCCCTTTAACTCGGGT.

A note on this clone: The read terminates 3 residues ahead of where the CDR3 ends, so the germline J gene completes it. This chain links TRBV25-1 with TRBJ2-5; D not certain. The CDR3 length is 14 residues. V lost 5 bases to trimming and J lost 2 bases, with 12 bases between them. Germline V lookup: CDR1 MGHDK, CDR2 SYGVNS. The CDR3 DNA, read in part, is TGTGCCAGCAGTCTCCCAGGTTCTCAAGAGACC. Amino acids: CASSLPGSQET. The whole CDR3 sequence is CASSLPGSQETQYF.

The DNA read from the CDR3 is TGCAGTGCCGACAGGGCGTACCAAGAGACC. It is translated as CSADRAYQET. The entire CDR3 sequence reads CSADRAYQETQYF. V is TRBV20-1 and J is TRBJ2-5; 7 nucleotides align to TRBD1. The observed sequence ends 3 residues before the CDR3 terminus, with the missing tail filled in from the germline J gene. The germline gives CDR1 DFQATT, CDR2 SNEGSKA (reference sequence). Germline trimming cut 6 bases from V and 0 bases from J; bases unmatched to any gene: 4. This CDR3 spans 13 amino acids.

On this clone itself: Mismatch with germline at one junction end may stem from a read error. The read comes to an end 3 residues before the CDR3 does, leaving the germline J gene to fill in the end. The chain has TRBV4-2 and TRBJ2-2, with 7 bases that match TRBD1. This CDR3 comprises 15 residues. CDR1 is LGHNA and CDR2 is YNFKEQ in the germline V gene. The DNA read from the CDR3 is TGCGCCAGCAGCCAAGTACAGGGGATGGCCGGGGAG. Its translation: CASSQVQGMAGE. The complete CDR3 reads CASSQVQGMAGELFF.

Concerning this clone: The observed sequence ends 3 residues before the CDR3 terminus, with the missing tail filled in from the germline J gene. The V call is TRBV24-1, the J call TRBJ2-5; D may correspond to TRBD1 or TRBD2 (5 bases each). Germline-derived CDR1 and CDR2 are KGHDR and SFDVKD. The CDR3 contains 15 residues. Trimming left V 3 bases short and J 4 bases short, with 14 bases between. The DNA read from the CDR3 is TGTGCCACCAGTGATCGAGGGTGGGGCGGAGAGACC. Its translation: CATSDRGWGGET. The whole CDR3 protein is CATSDRGWGGETQYF.

With regard to this clone: The CDR3 end lies 3 residues beyond the end of the read and is filled in from the germline J gene. This chain links TRBV19 with TRBJ2-5; TRBD2 aligns across 8 bases. The CDR3 contains 15 residues. CDR1 is LNHDA and CDR2 is SQIVND in the germline V gene (reference sequence). The V segment lost 8 bases and the J segment 4 bases; nucleotides outside the gene matches: 12. This CDR3 is CASGDGGGRGETQYF. CDR3 DNA, as far as it was read: TGTGCCAGTGGAGACGGGGGGGGCCGAGGAGAGACC.

Of note for this clone: The CDR3 end lies 3 residues beyond the end of the read and is filled in from the germline J gene. V is TRBV20-1 and J is TRBJ2-3, with 8 positions matching TRBD2. Germline CDR1 and CDR2: DFQATT and SNEGSKA (reference sequence). V dropped 6 bases and J dropped 0; count of bases not matched to a gene: 5. This CDR3 has 14 residues. This CDR3 reads CSAISGASTDTQYF. CDR3 DNA, as far as it was read: TGCAGTGCCATTAGCGGGGCTAGCACAGATACG.

Comments on this clone: The CDR3 extends 3 residues past the end of the read, so its final part is completed from the germline J gene. The J gene is TRBJ2-2, the V gene TRBV14, with 7 nucleotides matching TRBD2. The CDR3 contains 16 residues. Germline V CDR1 and CDR2: SGHDN, FVKESK. V shed 3 bases, J shed 2 bases, and the junction held 6 bases outside the gene matches. The CDR3 region is CASSHWSGKNTGELFF. The sequenced part of the CDR3 DNA is TGTGCCAGCAGCCATTGGAGCGGGAAAAACACCGGGGAG. Combining the CDR3 with reference TRBV14 and TRBJ2-2 gives the whole variable domain EAGVTQFPSHSVIEKGQTVTLRCDPISGHDNLYWYRRVMGKEIKFLLHFVKESKQDESGMPNNRFLAERTGGTYSTLKVQPAELEDSGVYFCASSHWSGKNTGELFFGEGSRLTVL.

In the case of this clone: The observed sequence ends 3 residues before the CDR3 terminus, with the missing tail filled in from the germline J gene. The chain couples TRBV2 to TRBJ2-4; 9 nucleotides agree with TRBD1. CDR1 is SNHLY, CDR2 FYNNEI, per germline. This CDR3 comprises 15 residues. The part of the CDR3 DNA that was read is TGTGCCAGCAATCAACAGGGGGCGCGGAACTATGGT. This gives the protein CASNQQGARNYG. The entire CDR3 is CASNQQGARNYGQYF.

About this clone: Coverage ceases 3 residues before the CDR3 finishes, and the germline J gene fills in the end. The chain couples TRBV7-2 to TRBJ1-2, with D possibly TRBD1 on 5 matching bases. This CDR3 spans 13 amino acids. The germline V gene has CDR1 SGHTA and CDR2 FQGNSA. V lost 2 bases and J lost 4, with 8 bases in between. CDR3 protein: CASSLPRGYGYTF. The CDR3 bases that were read are TGTGCCAGCAGCTTACCTAGGGGCTATGGC.

Note on this clone: The observed sequence ends 3 residues before the CDR3 terminus, with the missing tail filled in from the germline J gene. V gene TRBV23-1 combines with J gene TRBJ2-5, with 10 bases identical to TRBD2. TRBV23-1 qualifies as an ORF whose function is uncertain. The CDR3 covers 16 residues. CDR3 DNA (partial): TGCGCCAGCTTCTCAAAAGCGGGGGGGCCGACAGATACC. Translating it yields CASFSKAGGPTDT. The complete CDR3 sequence is CASFSKAGGPTDTQYF.

This clone is deemed medium-sized (0.01 to 0.1%) by its frequency. The CDR3 goes on 3 residues after the read ends, and that part is filled in from the germline J gene. This chain joins TRBV20-1 and TRBJ2-5, with D perhaps matching TRBD2 (5 bases). This CDR3 is built from 13 residues. V gave up 2 bases and J gave up 5 bases, with 12 bases separating them. The germline gives CDR1 DFQATT, CDR2 SNEGSKA (reference sequence). Partial CDR3 DNA: TGCAGTGCTAGACCGCTAGCTAGCGAGACC. This sequence encodes CSARPLASET. The entire CDR3 is CSARPLASETQYF.

Concerning this clone itself: Sequencing ends 3 residues short of the CDR3 end; the germline J gene provides the rest. The genes are TRBV19 and TRBJ2-1, with TRBD2 identical over 7 bases. Germline V gene sequence: CDR1 LNHDA, CDR2 SQIVND (reference sequence). CDR3 length equals 15 residues. Trimming cost V 5 bases and J 5 bases; bases outside gene matches: 9. This chain's CDR3 is CASSPQASGDNEQFF. The sequenced part of the CDR3 DNA is TGTGCCAGTAGTCCCCAAGCTAGCGGAGACAATGAG.

To note about this clone: The CDR3 end falls 3 residues outside the read, so it is completed with the germline J gene. The chain recombines TRBV12-3 or TRBV12-4 with TRBJ1-5, with 8 bases fitting TRBD1. This CDR3 contains 15 residues. V trimming: 5 bases; J trimming: 0 bases; junction bases outside the gene matches: 3. CDR3 sequence reads: CASSVTGDSNQPQHF. The part of the CDR3 DNA that was read is TGTGCCAGCAGTGTGACAGGGGATAGCAATCAGCCC.

As to this clone: Sequence at one end of the junction differs from germline and may be a read error. Read data end 3 residues before the CDR3 end; the end is taken from the germline J gene. Other DNA sequences of this sample code for an identical CDR3. The chain uses TRBV30 and TRBJ1-3; the D gene is possibly TRBD1 (5 bases). CDR1 is GTSNPN, CDR2 SVGIG, per germline (reference sequence). The CDR3 loop spans 14 amino acids. The covered CDR3 bases are TGTGCCTCAAGTCTGCGGGGGTCGAGAAACACG. Encoded protein: CASSLRGSRNT. The full-length CDR3 reads as CASSLRGSRNTIYF.

About this clone: The read terminates 3 residues ahead of where the CDR3 ends, so the germline J gene completes it. The chain combines TRBV9 with TRBJ1-4; TRBD1 aligns across 7 bases. The V gene's germline CDR1 is SGDLS and CDR2 YYNGEE. The CDR3 loop spans 14 amino acids. J lost 8 bases, V lost 4 bases, and 8 bases had no gene match. The DNA read from the CDR3 is TGTGCCAGCAGCCGGACAGGAGGTAACGAAAAA. Its translation: CASSRTGGNEK. The full CDR3 is CASSRTGGNEKLFF.

Details on this clone: The CDR3 end is not reached by the read, which stops 3 residues before it; the germline J gene fills it in. This chain links TRBV28 with TRBJ2-7, with 7 bases identical to TRBD1. Per germline, CDR1 MDHEN and CDR2 SYDVKM. The CDR3 sequence is 13 residues long. The V and J ends lost 10 bases and 2 bases, in that order; junction bases with no gene match: 8. The CDR3 bases that were read are TGTGCCAATACGACAGGGCGTCCCTACGAG. As protein: CANTTGRPYE. In full, the CDR3 reads CANTTGRPYEQYF.

Concerning this clone: The read gets to within 3 residues of the CDR3 end, and the germline J gene fills in the rest. The gene calls are TRBV5-1 and TRBJ1-2; 8 bases align to TRBD1. Germline assignment: CDR1 SGHRS and CDR2 YFSETQ. Germline trimming cut 2 bases from V and 6 bases from J; bases unmatched to any gene: 6. The CDR3 totals 14 residues. The CDR3 bases that were read are TGCGCCAGCAGCTTAGGCAGGGGGCTGGATGGC. It translates to CASSLGRGLDG. The full CDR3 protein reads CASSLGRGLDGYTF.

Concerning this clone: The read terminates 3 residues before the CDR3 end, so the remaining end is supplied by the germline J gene. The gene calls are TRBV30 and TRBJ1-2, with D unclear. CDR1 is GTSNPN, CDR2 SVGIG, per germline (reference sequence). This CDR3 spans 13 amino acids. This CDR3 reads CAWSFDTDYDYTF. The part of the CDR3 DNA that was read is TGTGCCTGGAGTTTCGACACGGACTACGAC.

Notes on this clone: The read finishes 3 residues shy of the CDR3 end, and the germline J gene is used to complete it. This chain uses TRBV7-6 with TRBJ1-2; 10 bases map to TRBD1. The CDR3 loop spans 16 amino acids. CDR1 and CDR2 from the germline V gene are SGHVS and FNYEAQ. The DNA read from the CDR3 is TGTGCCAGCAGCATAGGGGACAGGGGTTCCTACAATGAC. It codes for CASSIGDRGSYND. The CDR3 reads in full as CASSIGDRGSYNDYTF. Using reference TRBV7-6 and TRBJ1-2 for the parts outside the CDR3, the full variable domain is GAGVSQSPRYKVTKRGQDVALRCDPISGHVSLYWYRQALGQGPEFLTYFNYEAQQDKSGLPNDRFSAERPEGSISTLTIQRTEQRDSAMYRCASSIGDRGSYNDYTFGSGTRLTVV.